This TCR beta chain was captured by sequencing in a study of CD4+ T cells in melanoma. Measured with immunoSEQ multiplex PCR; TCRdb has only the in-frame clones, and not every one. The repertoire includes about 50,000 clones, approximately 92% of them detected once, and approximately 12% sits in the top ten. This clone appeared a single time. Germline values: CDR1 SQVTM, CDR2 ANQGSEA. V gave up 7 bases and J gave up 1 base; unmatched junction bases: 5. The CDR3 has 14 amino acids. This receptor was identified in a human donor with melanoma. Sequencing used peripheral blood. The chain recombines TRBV29-1 with TRBJ2-1, with 9 nucleotides matching TRBD2. CDR3: CSAGSGGSYNEQFF. Written as DNA, the CDR3 is TGCAGCGCTGGAAGCGGGGGGTCCTACAATGAGCAGTTCTTC.